These 18 T cell receptor beta chains originate from one sample sequenced in a study of T cells in localized non-small cell lung cancer. Sequencing used immunoSEQ multiplex PCR; TCRdb keeps in-frame clones, though not all of them. The sample lists about 40,000 clones; 81% were seen once. Sequenced material: peripheral blood mononuclear cells, taken before any cancer treatment. Every receptor here comes from a male donor aged 60 or older with stage II lung adenocarcinoma.

CDR3: CASSLSYQGAGEQYF. The CDR3 nucleotides read TGTGCCAGCAGCTTGTCCTATCAGGGGGCTGGGGAGCAGTACTTC. The genes are TRBV5-4 and TRBJ2-7; 8 nucleotides match TRBD1. This CDR3 contains 15 residues. CDR1 is SGHNT, CDR2 YYREEE, per germline (reference sequence). V lost 1 base to trimming and J lost 7 bases; unmatched junction nucleotides: 10.

This chain connects TRBV15 to TRBJ2-6; D remains unclear. The CDR3 sequence is 17 residues long. The germline CDR1 and CDR2 sequences are LNHNV and YYDKDF (reference sequence). Trimming removed 1 base from V and 4 bases from J, with 14 bases in between. The DNA of the CDR3 is TGTGCCACCAGCAGAGCCCCCACAGTATCCGGGGCCAACGTCCTGACTTTC. Translating it yields CATSRAPTVSGANVLTF. Full variable domain (rest looked up from reference TRBV15 and TRBJ2-6): DAMVIQNPRYQVTQFGKPVTLSCSQTLNHNVMYWYQQKSSQAPKLLFHYYDKDFNNEADTPDNFQSRRPNTSFCFLDIRSPGLGDTAMYLCATSRAPTVSGANVLTFGAGSRLTVL.

The J gene is TRBJ2-5, the V gene TRBV7-2, with 8 bases identical to TRBD1. The ends lost 5 bases at V and 2 bases at J; junction bases unmatched: 13. Germline-derived CDR1 and CDR2 are SGHTA and FQGNSA. CDR3 length: 17 residues. CDR3 protein: CASSPRQGRGGQETQYF. CDR3 coding DNA: TGTGCCAGCAGCCCCCGACAGGGGCGGGGTGGGCAAGAGACCCAGTACTTC.

This chain joins TRBV19 and TRBJ2-1; 8 positions match TRBD2. From germline, CDR1 is LNHDA and CDR2 SQIVND (reference sequence). This CDR3 is 15 amino acids long. V lost 3 bases to trimming and J lost 8 bases; unmatched junction nucleotides: 9. CDR3 protein: CASSIPSGSVDEQFF. CDR3 bases: TGTGCCAGTAGTATCCCCAGCGGGAGCGTGGATGAGCAGTTCTTC.

The chain has TRBV6-1 and TRBJ1-5; the D is unclear. Deletions cut 3 bases from V and 0 bases from J, with 6 bases between. CDR1 and CDR2 from the germline V gene are MNHNS and SASEGT. CDR3 length: 14 amino acids. CDR3 loop: CASSEAYSNQPQHF. The CDR3 DNA sequence: TGTGCCAGCAGTGAGGCCTATAGCAATCAGCCCCAGCATTTT.

This clone is a singleton in its sample. The chain recombines TRBV9 with TRBJ2-3, with TRBD2 matching over 8 bases. Trimming cost V 0 bases and J 5 bases; bases outside gene matches: 2. CDR1 is SGDLS and CDR2 is YYNGEE in the germline V gene. CDR3 length: 14 residues. This CDR3 reads CASSVAAGVDTQYF. DNA of the CDR3: TGTGCCAGCAGCGTAGCAGCGGGAGTAGATACGCAGTATTTT.

This chain links TRBV7-2 with TRBJ1-1, with D unresolved. Per the germline V gene, CDR1 is SGHTA and CDR2 is FQGNSA. V dropped 4 bases and J dropped 5 bases, with 14 bases sitting between them. This CDR3 has 14 amino acids. CDR3 DNA: TGTGCCAGCAGCTCTGCTCGAGGCCGGACTGAAGCTTTCTTT. Translated: CASSSARGRTEAFF.

This clone was seen once. The chain is built from TRBV6-1 and TRBJ2-7; no definite D call. CDR3 size: 14 residues. The germline CDR1 and CDR2 sequences are MNHNS and SASEGT. V was clipped by 4 bases and J by 4 bases, with 14 bases between them. DNA for the CDR3: TGTGCCAGCAGTGTTGAGAGTGGGTTTTACGAGCAGTACTTC. This gives the protein CASSVESGFYEQYF.

The chain joins TRBV5-4 to TRBJ2-1; D is ambiguous. V shed 4 bases and J shed 6 bases, with 11 bases lying between them. Germline CDR1 is SGHNT and CDR2 is YYREEE (reference sequence). This CDR3 is built from 13 residues. The CDR3 sequence: CASSPLGRNEQFF. The CDR3 nucleotides read TGTGCCAGCAGCCCCCTGGGCCGCAATGAGCAGTTCTTC. The full variable domain, rest sourced from reference TRBV5-4 and TRBJ2-1, is ETGVTQSPTHLIKTRGQQVTLRCSSQSGHNTVSWYQQALGQGPQFIFQYYREEENGRGNFPPRFSGLQFPNYSSELNVNALELDDSALYLCASSPLGRNEQFFGPGTRLTVL.

V usage is TRBV7-2 and J usage is TRBJ2-1; the D call may be TRBD1 or TRBD2 (5 bases each). The germline V gene has CDR1 SGHTA and CDR2 FQGNSA. The CDR3 covers 11 residues. The V gene lost 6 bases and the J gene lost 8 bases, with 8 bases spanning the gap. Here the CDR3 reads CASRRGDEQFF. The CDR3 region has the DNA TGTGCCAGCAGGAGAGGGGATGAGCAGTTCTTC.

V and J are TRBV7-9 and TRBJ2-7; the match to TRBD1 covers 10 bases. The CDR3 is 17 residues long. The ends lost 5 bases at V and 2 bases at J; junction bases unmatched: 12. Germline loops: CDR1 SEHNR, CDR2 FQNEAQ (reference sequence). CDR3 loop: CASSRSGTGALTYEQYF. The CDR3 coding sequence is TGTGCCAGCAGCCGATCCGGGACAGGGGCCCTTACCTACGAGCAGTACTTC.

J is TRBJ2-1 and V is TRBV18; 10 nucleotides match TRBD2. Germline CDR1 KGHSH, CDR2 LQKENI. The V and J ends lost 3 bases and 9 bases, in that order; junction bases with no gene match: 5. The CDR3 is 14 amino acids. CDR3 coding DNA: TGTGCCAGCTCACCCCCTAGCGGGAGAGGTGAGCAGTTCTTC. Protein sequence: CASSPPSGRGEQFF.

This clone was recorded a few times. The chain carries TRBV4-3 and TRBJ2-7; 10 bases map to TRBD2. Germline V CDR1 and CDR2: LGHNA, YSLEER. V shed 0 bases and J 8 bases; nucleotides not matched to a gene: 13. The CDR3 spans 17 residues. CDR3 protein: CASSQEGPELAGEKQYF. The DNA of the CDR3 is TGCGCCAGCAGCCAAGAAGGCCCCGAGCTAGCGGGAGAAAAGCAGTACTTC.

This chain links TRBV7-2 with TRBJ1-2, with 7 bases matching TRBD1. The CDR3 sequence is 16 residues long. Germline V gene data show CDR1 as SGHTA and CDR2 as FQGNSA. Germline trimming cut 1 base from V and 1 base from J; bases unmatched to any gene: 6. This chain's CDR3 is CASSLGMTGRNYGYTF. The CDR3 DNA sequence: TGTGCCAGCAGCTTAGGGATGACAGGGCGTAACTATGGCTACACCTTC.

V usage is TRBV6-5 and J usage is TRBJ2-7; the D gene is possibly TRBD2 (5 bases). The CDR3 is made up of 13 amino acids. Trimming pared 0 bases from V and 6 bases from J, leaving 9 bases between. The germline V gene has CDR1 MNHEY and CDR2 SVGAGI. The CDR3 DNA reads TGTGCCAGCAGTTACTCGAATCGGGGCGAGCAGTACTTC. Translated, it gives CASSYSNRGEQYF.

The chain combines TRBV7-2 with TRBJ2-7; 7 bases align to TRBD2. The J segment lost 8 bases and the V segment lost 5 bases, leaving 12 bases of the junction unmatched. Germline V gene data show CDR1 as SGHTA and CDR2 as FQGNSA. The CDR3 consists of 14 residues. CDR3 sequence: CASSPRGGEMKQYF. The CDR3 coding sequence is TGTGCCAGCAGCCCTCGGGGAGGGGAGATGAAGCAGTACTTC.

V and J are TRBV11-3 and TRBJ1-1; D remains ambiguous. V lost 5 bases to trimming and J lost 6 bases, with 13 bases between them. CDR3 length: 13 residues. The germline V gene encodes CDR1 SGHNT and CDR2 YENEEA. CDR3 protein: CASSLGGMAEAFF. As DNA, the CDR3 is TGTGCCAGCAGCCTGGGCGGGATGGCTGAAGCTTTCTTT.

The chain joins TRBV4-1 to TRBJ2-7; possibly TRBD2 for D (5 bases). The CDR3 is made up of 14 amino acids. Per the germline V gene, CDR1 is MGHRA and CDR2 is YSYEKL. Deletions cut 0 bases from V and 9 bases from J, with 15 bases between. The CDR3 loop is CASSQEEAITGQYF. CDR3 coding DNA: TGCGCCAGCAGCCAAGAGGAGGCCATCACTGGGCAGTACTTC.